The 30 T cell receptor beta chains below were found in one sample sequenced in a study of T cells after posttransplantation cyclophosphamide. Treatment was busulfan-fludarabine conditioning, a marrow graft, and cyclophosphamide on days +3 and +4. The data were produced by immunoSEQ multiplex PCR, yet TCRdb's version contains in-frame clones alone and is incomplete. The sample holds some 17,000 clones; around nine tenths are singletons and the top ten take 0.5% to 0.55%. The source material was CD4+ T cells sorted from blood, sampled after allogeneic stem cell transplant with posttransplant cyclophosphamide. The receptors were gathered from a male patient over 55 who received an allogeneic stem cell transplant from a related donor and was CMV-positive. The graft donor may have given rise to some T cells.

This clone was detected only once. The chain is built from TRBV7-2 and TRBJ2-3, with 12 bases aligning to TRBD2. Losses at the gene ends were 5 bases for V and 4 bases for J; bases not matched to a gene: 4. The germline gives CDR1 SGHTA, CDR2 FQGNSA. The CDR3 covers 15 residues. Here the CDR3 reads CASSRRTSGADTQYF. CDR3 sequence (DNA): TGTGCCAGCAGCCGCCGGACTAGCGGGGCAGATACGCAGTATTTT.

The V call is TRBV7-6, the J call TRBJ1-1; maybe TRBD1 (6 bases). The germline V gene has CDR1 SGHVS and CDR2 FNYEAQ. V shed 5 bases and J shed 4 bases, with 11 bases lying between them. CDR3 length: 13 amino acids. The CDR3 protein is CASSGTGFTEAFF. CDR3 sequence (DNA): TGTGCCAGCAGCGGTACAGGGTTCACTGAAGCTTTCTTT.

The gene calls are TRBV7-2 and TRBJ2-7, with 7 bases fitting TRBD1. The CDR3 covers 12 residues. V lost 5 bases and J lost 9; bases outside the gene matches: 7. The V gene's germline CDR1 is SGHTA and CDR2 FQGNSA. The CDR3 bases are TGTGCCAGCAGCCCACAGGGGTGGGTGCAGTACTTC. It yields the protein CASSPQGWVQYF.

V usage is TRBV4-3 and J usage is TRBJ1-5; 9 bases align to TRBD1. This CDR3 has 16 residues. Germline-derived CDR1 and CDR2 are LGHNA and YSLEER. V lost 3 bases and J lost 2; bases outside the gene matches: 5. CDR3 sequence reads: CASSQSQGAGNQPQHF. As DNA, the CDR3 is TGCGCCAGCAGCCAGTCACAGGGGGCGGGCAATCAGCCCCAGCATTTT.

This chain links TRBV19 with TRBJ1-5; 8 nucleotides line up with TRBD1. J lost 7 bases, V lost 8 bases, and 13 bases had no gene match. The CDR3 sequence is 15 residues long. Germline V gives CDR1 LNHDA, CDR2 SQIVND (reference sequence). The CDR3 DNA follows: TGTGCCAGTCATAATCCGACAGGGGCACACCAGCCCCAGCATTTT. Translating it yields CASHNPTGAHQPQHF.

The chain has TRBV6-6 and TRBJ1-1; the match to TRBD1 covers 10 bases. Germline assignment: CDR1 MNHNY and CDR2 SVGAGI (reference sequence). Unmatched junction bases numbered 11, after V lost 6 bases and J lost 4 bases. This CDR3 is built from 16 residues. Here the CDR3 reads CASSPGTGEGSTEAFF. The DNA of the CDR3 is TGTGCCAGCAGCCCTGGGACAGGGGAAGGTAGCACTGAAGCTTTCTTT.

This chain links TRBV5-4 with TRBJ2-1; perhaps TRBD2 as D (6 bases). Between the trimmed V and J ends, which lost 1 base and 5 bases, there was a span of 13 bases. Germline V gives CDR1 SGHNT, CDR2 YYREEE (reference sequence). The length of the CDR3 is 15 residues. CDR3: CASSLSSGRNNEQFF. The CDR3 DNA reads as TGTGCCAGCAGCTTGAGTTCAGGGAGGAACAATGAGCAGTTCTTC. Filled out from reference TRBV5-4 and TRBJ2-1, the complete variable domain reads ETGVTQSPTHLIKTRGQQVTLRCSSQSGHNTVSWYQQALGQGPQFIFQYYREEENGRGNFPPRFSGLQFPNYSSELNVNALELDDSALYLCASSLSSGRNNEQFFGPGTRLTVL.

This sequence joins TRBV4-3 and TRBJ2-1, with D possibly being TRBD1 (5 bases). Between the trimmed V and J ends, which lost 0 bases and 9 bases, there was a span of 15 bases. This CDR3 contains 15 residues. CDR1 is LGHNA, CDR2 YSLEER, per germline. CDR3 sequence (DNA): TGCGCCAGCAGCCAAGAAATGGGGCAGAGGATTGAGCAGTTCTTC. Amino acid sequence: CASSQEMGQRIEQFF.

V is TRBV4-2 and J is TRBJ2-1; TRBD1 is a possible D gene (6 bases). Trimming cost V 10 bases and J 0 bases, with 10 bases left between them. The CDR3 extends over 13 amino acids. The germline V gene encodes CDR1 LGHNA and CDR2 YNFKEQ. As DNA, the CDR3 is TGTGCCACCCAGGGGAGCTCCTACAATGAGCAGTTCTTC. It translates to CATQGSSYNEQFF.

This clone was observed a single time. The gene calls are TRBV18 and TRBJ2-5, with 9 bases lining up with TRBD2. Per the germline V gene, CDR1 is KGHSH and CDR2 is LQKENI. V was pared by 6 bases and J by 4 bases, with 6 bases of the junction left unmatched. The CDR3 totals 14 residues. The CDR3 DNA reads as TGTGCCAGCTCCACCTTTAGCGGGGGAGAGACCCAGTACTTC. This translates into CASSTFSGGETQYF.

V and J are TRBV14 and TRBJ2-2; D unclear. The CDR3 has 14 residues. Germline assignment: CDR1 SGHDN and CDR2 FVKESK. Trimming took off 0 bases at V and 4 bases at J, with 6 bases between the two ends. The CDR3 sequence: CASSQDLGTGELFF. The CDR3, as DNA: TGTGCCAGCAGCCAAGATCTAGGCACCGGGGAGCTGTTTTTT. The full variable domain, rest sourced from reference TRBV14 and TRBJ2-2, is EAGVTQFPSHSVIEKGQTVTLRCDPISGHDNLYWYRRVMGKEIKFLLHFVKESKQDESGMPNNRFLAERTGGTYSTLKVQPAELEDSGVYFCASSQDLGTGELFFGEGSRLTVL.

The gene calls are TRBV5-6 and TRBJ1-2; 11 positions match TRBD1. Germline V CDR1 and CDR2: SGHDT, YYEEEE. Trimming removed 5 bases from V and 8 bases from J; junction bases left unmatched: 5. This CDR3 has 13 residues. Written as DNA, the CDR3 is TGTGCCAGCAGTCGGACAGGGGGCATGGGCTACACCTTC. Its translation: CASSRTGGMGYTF. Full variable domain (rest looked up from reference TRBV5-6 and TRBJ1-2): DAGVTQSPTHLIKTRGQQVTLRCSPKSGHDTVSWYQQALGQGPQFIFQYYEEEERQRGNFPDRFSGHQFPNYSSELNVNALLLGDSALYLCASSRTGGMGYTFGSGTRLTVV.

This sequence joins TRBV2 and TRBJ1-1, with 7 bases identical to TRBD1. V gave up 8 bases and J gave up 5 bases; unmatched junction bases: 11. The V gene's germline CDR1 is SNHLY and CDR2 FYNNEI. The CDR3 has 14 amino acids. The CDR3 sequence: CASGVEGAWTEAFF. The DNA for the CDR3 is TGTGCCAGCGGTGTTGAGGGGGCTTGGACTGAAGCTTTCTTT.

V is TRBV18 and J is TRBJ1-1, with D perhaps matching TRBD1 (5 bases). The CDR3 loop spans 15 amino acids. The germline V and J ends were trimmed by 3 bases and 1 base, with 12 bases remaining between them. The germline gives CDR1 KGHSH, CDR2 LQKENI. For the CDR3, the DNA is TGTGCCAGCTCACCGGGGGGTCGGAGGAACACTGAAGCTTTCTTT. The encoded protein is CASSPGGRRNTEAFF.

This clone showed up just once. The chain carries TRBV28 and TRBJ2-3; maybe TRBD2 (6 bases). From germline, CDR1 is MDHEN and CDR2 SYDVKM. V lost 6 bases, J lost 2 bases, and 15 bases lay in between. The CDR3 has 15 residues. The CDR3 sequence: CASSPPGGNTDTQYF. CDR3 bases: TGTGCCAGCAGCCCACCTGGGGGGAACACAGATACGCAGTATTTT.

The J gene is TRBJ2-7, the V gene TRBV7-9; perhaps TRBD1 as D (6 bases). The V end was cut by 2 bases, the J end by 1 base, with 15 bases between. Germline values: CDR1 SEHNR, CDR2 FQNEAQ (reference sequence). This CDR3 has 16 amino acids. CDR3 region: CASSLYGGPDSYEQYF. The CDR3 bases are TGTGCCAGCAGCTTATATGGGGGCCCCGATTCCTACGAGCAGTACTTC.

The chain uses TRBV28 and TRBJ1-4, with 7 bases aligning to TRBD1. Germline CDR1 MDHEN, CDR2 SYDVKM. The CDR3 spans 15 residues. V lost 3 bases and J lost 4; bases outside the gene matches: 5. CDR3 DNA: TGTGCCAGCAGTTTCGAAGGGGGCCGTAATGAAAAACTGTTTTTT. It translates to CASSFEGGRNEKLFF.

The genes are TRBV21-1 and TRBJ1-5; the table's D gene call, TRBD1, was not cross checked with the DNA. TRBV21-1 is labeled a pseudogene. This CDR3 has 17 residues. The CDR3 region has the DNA TGTGCCAGCAGCAACCTTAGACACCCTACTCTCCATCAGCCCCAGCATTTT. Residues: CASSNLRHPTLHQPQHF.

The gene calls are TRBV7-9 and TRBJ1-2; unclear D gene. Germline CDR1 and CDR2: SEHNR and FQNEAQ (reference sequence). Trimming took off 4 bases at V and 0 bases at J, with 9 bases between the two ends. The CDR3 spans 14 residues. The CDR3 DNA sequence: TGTGCCAGCAGCTCTATAAGTACTAACTATGGCTACACCTTC. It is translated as CASSSISTNYGYTF.

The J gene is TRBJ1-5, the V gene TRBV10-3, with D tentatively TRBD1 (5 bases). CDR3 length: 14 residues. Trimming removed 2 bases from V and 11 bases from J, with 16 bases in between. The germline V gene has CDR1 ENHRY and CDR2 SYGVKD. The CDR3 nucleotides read TGTGCCATCAGTGAGGGAGGGGAAGGACGAGCCCAGCATTTT. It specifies CAISEGGEGRAQHF.

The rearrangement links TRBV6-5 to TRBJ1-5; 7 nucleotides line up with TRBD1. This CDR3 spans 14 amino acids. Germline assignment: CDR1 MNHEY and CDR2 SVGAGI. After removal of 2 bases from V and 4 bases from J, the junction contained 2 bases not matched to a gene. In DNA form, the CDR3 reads TGTGCCAGCAGTTACAACAGGGGTAATCAGCCCCAGCATTTT. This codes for CASSYNRGNQPQHF.

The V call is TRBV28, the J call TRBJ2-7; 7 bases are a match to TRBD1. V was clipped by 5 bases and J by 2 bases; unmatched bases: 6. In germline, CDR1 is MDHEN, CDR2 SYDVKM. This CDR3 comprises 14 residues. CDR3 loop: CASSAPGQPYEQYF. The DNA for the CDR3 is TGTGCCAGCAGTGCTCCGGGACAGCCCTACGAGCAGTACTTC.

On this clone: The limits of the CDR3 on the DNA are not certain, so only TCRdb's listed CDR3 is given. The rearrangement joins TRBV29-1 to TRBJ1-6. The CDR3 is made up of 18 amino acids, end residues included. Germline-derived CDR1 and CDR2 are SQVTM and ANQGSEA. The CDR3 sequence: CSVDGGDKPFTPPLWGDF.

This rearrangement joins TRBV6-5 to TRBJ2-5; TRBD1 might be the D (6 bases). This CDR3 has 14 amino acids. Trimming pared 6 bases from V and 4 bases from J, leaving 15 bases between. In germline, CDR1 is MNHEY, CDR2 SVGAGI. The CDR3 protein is CASRQQGLGETQYF. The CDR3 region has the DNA TGTGCCAGCAGACAACAGGGTTTAGGAGAGACCCAGTACTTC.

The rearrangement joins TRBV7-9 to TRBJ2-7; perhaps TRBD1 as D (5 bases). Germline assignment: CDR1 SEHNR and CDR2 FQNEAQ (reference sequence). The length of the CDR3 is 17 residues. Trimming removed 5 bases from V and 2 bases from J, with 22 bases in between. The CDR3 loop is CASSNPSGAGPAYEQYF. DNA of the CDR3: TGTGCCAGCAGCAATCCCTCTGGGGCCGGGCCCGCCTACGAGCAGTACTTC.

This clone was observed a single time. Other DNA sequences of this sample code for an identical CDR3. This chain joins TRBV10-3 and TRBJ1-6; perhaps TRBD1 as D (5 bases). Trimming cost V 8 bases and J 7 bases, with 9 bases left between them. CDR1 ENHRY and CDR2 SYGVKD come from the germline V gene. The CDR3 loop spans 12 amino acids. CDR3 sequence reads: CAIGAGNSPLHF. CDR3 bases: TGTGCCATCGGGGCAGGAAATTCACCCCTCCACTTT.

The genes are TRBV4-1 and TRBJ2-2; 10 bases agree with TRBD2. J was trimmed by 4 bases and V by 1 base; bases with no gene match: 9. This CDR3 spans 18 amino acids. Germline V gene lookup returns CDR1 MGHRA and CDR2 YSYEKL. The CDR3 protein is CASSQVGLAGALTGELFF. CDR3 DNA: TGCGCCAGCAGCCAAGTAGGTCTAGCGGGGGCCCTCACCGGGGAGCTGTTTTTT.

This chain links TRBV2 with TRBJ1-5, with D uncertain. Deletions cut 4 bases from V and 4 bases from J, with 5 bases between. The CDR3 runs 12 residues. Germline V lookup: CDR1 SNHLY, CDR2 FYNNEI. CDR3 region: CASSAGNQPQHF. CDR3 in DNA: TGTGCCAGCAGTGCGGGGAATCAGCCCCAGCATTTT.

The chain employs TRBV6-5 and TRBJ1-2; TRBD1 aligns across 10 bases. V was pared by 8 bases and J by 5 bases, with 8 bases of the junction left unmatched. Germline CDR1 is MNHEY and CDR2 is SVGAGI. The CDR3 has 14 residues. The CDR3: CASATPGQGYGYTF. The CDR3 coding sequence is TGTGCCAGCGCCACCCCGGGACAGGGGTATGGCTACACCTTC.

The CDR3 here is CASSLYFGNTEAFF. The DNA for the CDR3 is TGCGCCAGCAGCTTGTACTTTGGGAACACTGAAGCTTTCTTT. V is TRBV5-1 and J is TRBJ1-1; D not resolved. This CDR3 has 14 residues. Germline V gene data show CDR1 as SGHRS and CDR2 as YFSETQ. V gave up 1 base and J gave up 1 base, with 8 bases separating them. Supplemented by reference TRBV5-1 and TRBJ1-1, the full variable domain reads KAGVTQTPRYLIKTRGQQVTLSCSPISGHRSVSWYQQTPGQGLQFLFEYFSETQRNKGNFPGRFSGRQFSNSRSEMNVSTLELGDSALYLCASSLYFGNTEAFFGQGTRLTVV.